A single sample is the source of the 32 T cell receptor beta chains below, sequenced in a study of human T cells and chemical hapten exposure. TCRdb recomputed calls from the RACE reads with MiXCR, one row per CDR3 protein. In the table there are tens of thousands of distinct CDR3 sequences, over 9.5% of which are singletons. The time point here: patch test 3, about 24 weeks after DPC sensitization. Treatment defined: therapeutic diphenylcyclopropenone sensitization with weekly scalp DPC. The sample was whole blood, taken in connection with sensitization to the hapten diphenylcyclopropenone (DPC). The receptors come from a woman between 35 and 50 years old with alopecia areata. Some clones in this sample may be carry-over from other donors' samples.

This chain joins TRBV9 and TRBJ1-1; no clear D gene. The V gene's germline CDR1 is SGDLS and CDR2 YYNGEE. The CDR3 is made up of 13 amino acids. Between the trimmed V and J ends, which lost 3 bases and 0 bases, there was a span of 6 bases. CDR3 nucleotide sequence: TGTGCCAGCAGCGCCTATATGAACACTGAAGCTTTCTTT. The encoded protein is CASSAYMNTEAFF. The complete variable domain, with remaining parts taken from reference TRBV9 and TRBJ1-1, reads DSGVTQTPKHLITATGQRVTLRCSPRSGDLSVYWYQQSLDQGLQFLIQYYNGEERAKGNILERFSAQQFPDLHSELNLSSLELGDSALYFCASSAYMNTEAFFGQGTRLTVV.

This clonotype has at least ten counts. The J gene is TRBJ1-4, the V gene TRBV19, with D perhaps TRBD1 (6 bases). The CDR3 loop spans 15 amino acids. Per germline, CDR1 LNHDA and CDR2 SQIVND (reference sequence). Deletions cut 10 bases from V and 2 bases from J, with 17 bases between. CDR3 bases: TGTGCCACCTCGGACAGCGCAGGTACTAATGAAAAACTGTTTTTT. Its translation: CATSDSAGTNEKLFF.

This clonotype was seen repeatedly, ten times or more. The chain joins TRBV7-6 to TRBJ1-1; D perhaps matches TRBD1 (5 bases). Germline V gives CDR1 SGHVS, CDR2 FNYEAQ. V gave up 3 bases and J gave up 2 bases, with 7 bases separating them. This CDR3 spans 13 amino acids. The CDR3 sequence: CASSLTDNTEAFF. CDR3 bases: TGTGCCAGCAGCTTGACAGATAACACTGAAGCTTTCTTT.

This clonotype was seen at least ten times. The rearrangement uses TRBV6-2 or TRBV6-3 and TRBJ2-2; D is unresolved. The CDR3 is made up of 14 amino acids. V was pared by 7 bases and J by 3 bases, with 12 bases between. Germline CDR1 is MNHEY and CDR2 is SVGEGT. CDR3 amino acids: CASTATSDTGELFF. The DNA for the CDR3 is TGTGCCAGCACCGCCACCTCAGACACCGGGGAGCTGTTTTTT.

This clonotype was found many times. As DNA, the CDR3 is TGCAGTGCCAGAACCGATAGGGGGGCTAGCGGGGGCCCCGGGGATACGCAGTATTTT. It codes for CSARTDRGASGGPGDTQYF. The rearrangement uses TRBV20-1 and TRBJ2-3; 10 bases fit TRBD2. Trimming cost V 6 bases and J 6 bases; bases outside gene matches: 24. Per germline, CDR1 DFQATT and CDR2 SNEGSKA (reference sequence). The CDR3 contains 19 residues.

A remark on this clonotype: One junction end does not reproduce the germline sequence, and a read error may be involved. The CDR3 loop reads CASSRGTGGLDMQYF. The CDR3 DNA is TGCGCCAGCAGCCGCGGGACAGGGGGTTTGGATATGCAGTATTTT. This chain joins TRBV5-1 and TRBJ2-3, with 11 bases aligning to TRBD1. The germline gives CDR1 SGHRS, CDR2 YFSETQ. The CDR3 runs 15 residues.

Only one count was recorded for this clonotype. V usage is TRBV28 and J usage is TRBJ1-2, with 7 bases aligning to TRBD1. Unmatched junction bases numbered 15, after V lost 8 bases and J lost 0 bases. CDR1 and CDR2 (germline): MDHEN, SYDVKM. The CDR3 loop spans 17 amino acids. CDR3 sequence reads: CASGKTGLGPPNYGYTF. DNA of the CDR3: TGTGCCAGCGGCAAGACAGGGCTTGGGCCCCCTAACTATGGCTACACCTTC.

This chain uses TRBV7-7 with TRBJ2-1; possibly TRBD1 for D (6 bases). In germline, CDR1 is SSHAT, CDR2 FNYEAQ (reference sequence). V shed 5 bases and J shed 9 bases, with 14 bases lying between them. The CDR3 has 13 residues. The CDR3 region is CASSPQGKGEQFF. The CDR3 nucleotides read TGTGCCAGCAGCCCACAGGGTAAGGGTGAGCAGTTCTTC.

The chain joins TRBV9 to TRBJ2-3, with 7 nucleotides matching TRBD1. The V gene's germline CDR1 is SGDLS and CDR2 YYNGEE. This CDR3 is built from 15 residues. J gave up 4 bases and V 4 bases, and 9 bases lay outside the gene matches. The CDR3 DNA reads TGTGCCAGCAGCCCACCGCCAGGGGGTTCAGATACGCAGTATTTT. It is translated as CASSPPPGGSDTQYF.

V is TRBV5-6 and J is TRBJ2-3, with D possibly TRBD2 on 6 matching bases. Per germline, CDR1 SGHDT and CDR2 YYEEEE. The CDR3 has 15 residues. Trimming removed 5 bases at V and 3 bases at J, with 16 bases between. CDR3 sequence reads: CASSPVGGRTDTQYF. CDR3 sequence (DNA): TGTGCCAGCAGTCCCGTGGGGGGTAGGACAGATACGCAGTATTTT. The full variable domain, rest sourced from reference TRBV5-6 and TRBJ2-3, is DAGVTQSPTHLIKTRGQQVTLRCSPKSGHDTVSWYQQALGQGPQFIFQYYEEEERQRGNFPDRFSGHQFPNYSSELNVNALLLGDSALYLCASSPVGGRTDTQYFGPGTRLTVL.

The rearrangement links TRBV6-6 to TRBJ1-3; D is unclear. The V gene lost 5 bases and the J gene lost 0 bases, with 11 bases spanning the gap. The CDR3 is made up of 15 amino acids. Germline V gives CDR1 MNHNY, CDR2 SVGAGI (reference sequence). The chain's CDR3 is CASSAGSYSGNTIYF. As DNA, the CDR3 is TGTGCCAGCAGTGCCGGCTCTTACTCTGGAAACACCATATATTTT.

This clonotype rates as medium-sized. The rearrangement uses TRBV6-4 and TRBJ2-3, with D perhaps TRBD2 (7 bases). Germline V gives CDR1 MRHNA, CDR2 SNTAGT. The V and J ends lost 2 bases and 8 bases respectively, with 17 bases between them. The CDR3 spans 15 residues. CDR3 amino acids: CASSDHAGAGSTQYF. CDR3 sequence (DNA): TGTGCCAGCAGTGACCATGCGGGGGCCGGATCTACGCAGTATTTT.

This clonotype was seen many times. The CDR3 here is CASANRGGSTEAFF. The CDR3 nucleotides are TGTGCCAGCGCGAACAGGGGAGGGAGCACTGAAGCTTTCTTT. The J gene is TRBJ1-1, the V gene TRBV6-1; 7 bases align to TRBD1. This CDR3 is 14 amino acids long. Per germline, CDR1 MNHNS and CDR2 SASEGT. V lost 8 bases, J lost 4 bases, and 10 bases stayed unmatched.

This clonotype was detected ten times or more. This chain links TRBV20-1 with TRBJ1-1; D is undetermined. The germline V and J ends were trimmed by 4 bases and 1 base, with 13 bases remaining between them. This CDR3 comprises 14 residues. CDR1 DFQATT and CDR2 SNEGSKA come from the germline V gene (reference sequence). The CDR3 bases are TGCAGTGCTATGGGCGACGGGTGGAACACTGAAGCTTTCTTT. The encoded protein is CSAMGDGWNTEAFF.

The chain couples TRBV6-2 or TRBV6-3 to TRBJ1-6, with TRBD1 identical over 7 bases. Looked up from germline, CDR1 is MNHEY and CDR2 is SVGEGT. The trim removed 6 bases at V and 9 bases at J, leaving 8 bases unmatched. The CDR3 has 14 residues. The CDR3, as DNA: TGTGCCAGCAGACCCGACAGGGCTAGTTCACCCCTCCACTTT. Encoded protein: CASRPDRASSPLHF.

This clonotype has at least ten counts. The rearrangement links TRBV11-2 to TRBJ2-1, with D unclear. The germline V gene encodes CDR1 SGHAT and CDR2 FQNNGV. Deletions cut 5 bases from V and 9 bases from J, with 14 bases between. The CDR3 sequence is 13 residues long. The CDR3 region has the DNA TGTGCCAGCAGCATCGGAGTATCTGGTGAGCAGTTCTTC. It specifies CASSIGVSGEQFF.

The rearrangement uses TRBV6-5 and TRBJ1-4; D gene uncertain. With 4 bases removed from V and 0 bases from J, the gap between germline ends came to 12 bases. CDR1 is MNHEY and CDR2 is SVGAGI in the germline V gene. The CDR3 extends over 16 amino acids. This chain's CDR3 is CASSWRRSATNEKLFF. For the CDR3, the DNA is TGTGCCAGCAGTTGGAGGAGGAGTGCAACTAATGAAAAACTGTTTTTT.

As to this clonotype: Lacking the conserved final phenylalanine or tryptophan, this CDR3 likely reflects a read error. As DNA, the CDR3 is TGTGCCAGCTCACCTAGTTGGTTGGGCAATGAGCAGTTCCTC. It encodes CASSPSWLGNEQFL. The chain employs TRBV18 and TRBJ2-1; unclear D gene. The CDR3 has 14 amino acids. CDR1 and CDR2 (germline): KGHSH, LQKENI. Trimming pared 3 bases from V and 6 bases from J, leaving 12 bases between.

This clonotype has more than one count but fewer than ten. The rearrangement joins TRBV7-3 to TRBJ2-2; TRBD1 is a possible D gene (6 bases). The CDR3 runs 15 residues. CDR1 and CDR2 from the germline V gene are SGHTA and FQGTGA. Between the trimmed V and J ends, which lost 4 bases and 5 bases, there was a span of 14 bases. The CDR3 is CASSSPAQGTGELFF. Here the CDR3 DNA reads TGTGCCAGCAGCTCCCCGGCACAGGGAACCGGGGAGCTGTTTTTT.

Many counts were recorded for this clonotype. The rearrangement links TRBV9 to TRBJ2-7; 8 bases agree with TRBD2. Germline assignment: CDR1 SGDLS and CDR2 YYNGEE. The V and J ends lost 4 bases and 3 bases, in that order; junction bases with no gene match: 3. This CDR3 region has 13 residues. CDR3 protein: CASSLAGGYEQYF. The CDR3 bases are TGTGCCAGCAGCCTGGCGGGAGGCTACGAGCAGTACTTC.

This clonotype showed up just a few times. CDR3 protein: CASSWGGGELFF. CDR3 nucleotides: TGTGCCAGCAGCTGGGGCGGCGGGGAGCTGTTTTTT. This rearrangement joins TRBV7-9 to TRBJ2-2, with D perhaps matching TRBD1 (5 bases). This CDR3 is 12 amino acids long. The V and J ends lost 4 bases and 7 bases respectively, with 7 bases between them. The germline V gene has CDR1 SEHNR and CDR2 FQNEAQ (reference sequence).

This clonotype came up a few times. The CDR3 DNA sequence: TGTGCCAGTAGTGTAAACATCGGCGCAGATACGCAGTATTTT. It specifies CASSVNIGADTQYF. The chain couples TRBV19 to TRBJ2-3; no reliable D call. CDR3 length: 14 amino acids. In germline, CDR1 is LNHDA, CDR2 SQIVND (reference sequence). The V end lost 5 bases, the J end lost 4 bases, and 13 bases lay between the germline ends. The whole variable domain, filled in from reference TRBV19 and TRBJ2-3, reads DGGITQSPKYLFRKEGQNVTLSCEQNLNHDAMYWYRQDPGQGLRLIYYSQIVNDFQKGDIAEGYSVSREKKESFPLTVTSAQKNPTAFYLCASSVNIGADTQYFGPGTRLTVL.

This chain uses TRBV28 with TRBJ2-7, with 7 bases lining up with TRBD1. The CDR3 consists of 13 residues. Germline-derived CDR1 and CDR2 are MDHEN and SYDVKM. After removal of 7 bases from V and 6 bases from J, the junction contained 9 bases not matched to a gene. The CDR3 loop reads CASTRGGSREQYF. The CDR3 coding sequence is TGTGCCAGCACCCGAGGGGGCTCGCGCGAGCAGTACTTC. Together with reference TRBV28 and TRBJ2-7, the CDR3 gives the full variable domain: DVKVTQSSRYLVKRTGEKVFLECVQDMDHENMFWYRQDPGLGLRLIYFSYDVKMKEKGDIPEGYSVSREKKERFSLILESASTNQTSMYLCASTRGGSREQYFGPGTRLTVT.

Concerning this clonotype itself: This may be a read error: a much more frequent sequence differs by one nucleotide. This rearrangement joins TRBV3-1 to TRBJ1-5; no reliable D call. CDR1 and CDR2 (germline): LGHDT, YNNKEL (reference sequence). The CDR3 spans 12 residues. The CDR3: CDSSQSGPPQHF. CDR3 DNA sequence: TGTGACAGCAGCCAGAGTGGTCCGCCCCAGCATTTT. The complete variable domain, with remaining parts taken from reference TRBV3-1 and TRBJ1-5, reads DTAVSQTPKYLVTQMGNDKSIKCEQNLGHDTMYWYKQDSKKFLKIMFSYNNKELIINETVPNRFSPKSPDKAHLNLHINSLELGDSAVYFCDSSQSGPPQHFGDGTRLSIL.

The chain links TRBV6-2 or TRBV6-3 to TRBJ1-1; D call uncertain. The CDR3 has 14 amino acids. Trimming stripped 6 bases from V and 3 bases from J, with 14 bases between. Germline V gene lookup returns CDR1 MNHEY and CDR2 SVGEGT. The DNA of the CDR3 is TGTGCCAGCAGCCGCCGGCCCCGGCACACTGAAGCTTTCTTT. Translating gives CASSRRPRHTEAFF.

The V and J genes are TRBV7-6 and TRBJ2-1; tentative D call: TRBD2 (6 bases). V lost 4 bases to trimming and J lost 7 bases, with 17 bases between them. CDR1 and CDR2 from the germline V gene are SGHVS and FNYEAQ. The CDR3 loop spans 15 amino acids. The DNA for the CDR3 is TGTGCCAGCAGCTCTACCGGGACCCGGGGGAATGAGCAGTTCTTC. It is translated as CASSSTGTRGNEQFF.

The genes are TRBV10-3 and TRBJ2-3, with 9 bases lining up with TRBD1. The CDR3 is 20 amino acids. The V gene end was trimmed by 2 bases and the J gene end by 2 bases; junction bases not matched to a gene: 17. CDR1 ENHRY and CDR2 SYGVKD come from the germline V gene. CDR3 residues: CAISEPIGGQGQSYTDTQYF. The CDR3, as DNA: TGTGCCATCAGTGAGCCTATAGGGGGACAGGGACAATCCTACACAGATACGCAGTATTTT.

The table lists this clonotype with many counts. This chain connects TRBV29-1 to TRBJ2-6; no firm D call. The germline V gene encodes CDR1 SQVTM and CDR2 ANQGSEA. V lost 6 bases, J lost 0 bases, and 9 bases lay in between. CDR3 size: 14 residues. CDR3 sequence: CSVATGSGANVLTF. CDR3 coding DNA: TGCAGCGTGGCGACTGGCTCTGGGGCCAACGTCCTGACTTTC.

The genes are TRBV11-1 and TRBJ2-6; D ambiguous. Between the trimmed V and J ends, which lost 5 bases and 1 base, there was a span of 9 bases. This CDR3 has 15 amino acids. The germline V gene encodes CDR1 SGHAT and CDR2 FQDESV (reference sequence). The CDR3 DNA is TGTGCCAGCAGCAGCCATCGATCTGGGGCCAACGTCCTGACTTTC. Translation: CASSSHRSGANVLTF.

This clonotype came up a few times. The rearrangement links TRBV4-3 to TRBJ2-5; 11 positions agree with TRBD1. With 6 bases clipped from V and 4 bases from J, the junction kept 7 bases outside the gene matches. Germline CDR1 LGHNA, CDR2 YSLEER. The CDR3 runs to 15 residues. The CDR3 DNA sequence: TGCGCCAGCAGTCAGGACAGGGGGCCTCGAGAGACCCAGTACTTC. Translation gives CASSQDRGPRETQYF.

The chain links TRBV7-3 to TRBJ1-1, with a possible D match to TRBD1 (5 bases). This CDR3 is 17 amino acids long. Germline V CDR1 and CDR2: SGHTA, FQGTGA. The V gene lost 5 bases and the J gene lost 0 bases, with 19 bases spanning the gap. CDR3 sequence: CASSPQYQGRMNTEAFF. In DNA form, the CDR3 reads TGTGCCAGCAGCCCCCAGTACCAGGGTCGGATGAACACTGAAGCTTTCTTT.

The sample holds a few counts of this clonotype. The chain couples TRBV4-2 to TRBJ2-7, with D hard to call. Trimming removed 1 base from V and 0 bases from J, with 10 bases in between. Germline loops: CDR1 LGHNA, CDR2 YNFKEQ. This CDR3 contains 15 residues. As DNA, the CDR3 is TGTGCCAGCAGCCAAGGGTTGGGCAGCTCCTACGAGCAGTACTTC. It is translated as CASSQGLGSSYEQYF.